This entry features one T cell receptor beta chain sequence. A junction end diverges from the germline sequence, so it may reflect a read error. The sample comes from a study of T cells in Graves' hyperthyroidism and ophthalmopathy. The length of the CDR3 is 12 residues. The germline CDR1 and CDR2 sequences are DFQATT and SNEGSKA (reference sequence). Amplification of TCR beta CDR3 regions used RNA as the template. The HTBI primer set was used in a first-round RT-PCR of the TCR CDR3. One entry per CDR3 protein, called by TCRdb with MiXCR from the multiplex PCR reads. The sample shows a few hundred thousand distinct CDR3 sequences, more than 20% of them seen only once. Researchers barred patients who had uncontrolled infection, other autoimmune disease, pregnancy or lactation.

The specimen was blood. The clonotype originates from a man over 45 with Graves' hyperthyroidism. This rearrangement joins TRBV20-1 to TRBJ2-7; D is ambiguous. CDR3 sequence (DNA): TGCAGCGCTATGGTACAGTCGAACGAGCAGTACTTC. This codes for CSAMVQSNEQYF.